The present T cell receptor (beta chain) was sequenced within a study of CXCR3-negative and CXCR3-positive naive CD8 T cells. This clonotype is identified as medium-sized (0.01 to 0.1%) from frequency. Its antigen is currently unknown. The method, 5' RACE with UMI labels, was used to prepare the TRB cDNA libraries. Reanalyzing the 5' RACE reads, TCRdb keeps one entry per CDR3 protein, without DNA. Across 8,000 to 9,500 distinct CDR3 sequences, the top ten clones capture around 2.1% of the sample. Study conclusions and caveats: TRB CDR3 hydrophobicity was greater in CXCR3-positive naive cells than in CXCR3-negative naive cells. Memory cells showed distinct TRBV-TRBJ patterns, while the two naive subsets matched.

Researchers sorted more than 250,000 cells of each CD8+ T cell subset in triplicate. Cells classed as naive CD8+ T cells were CD45RO-CCR7+CD27+CD95-. Sequencing was carried out using naive CXCR3- CD8+ T cells from blood. As for subset: CD45RO-CCR7+CD27+CD95- naive CD8+ T cells lacking CXCR3 (TNR3-). This clonotype originated in a human donor in good health. Some clones in this sample may be carry-over from other donors' samples.

The CDR3 reads CASSPPGRGYNEQFF. This chain uses TRBV18 with TRBJ2-1; the D call of TRBD2 rests on TCRdb alone, since no DNA is present to check it. Germline CDR1 and CDR2: KGHSH and LQKENI. The CDR3 has 15 amino acids. The full variable domain, with the rest looked up from reference TRBV18 and TRBJ2-1, is NAGVMQNPRHLVRRRGQEARLRCSPMKGHSHVYWYRQLPEEGLKFMVYLQKENIIDESGMPKERFSAEFPKEGPSILRIQQVVRGDSAAYFCASSPPGRGYNEQFFGPGTRLTVL.